The next 10 T cell receptor beta chains were all read from a single sample in a study of cytomegalovirus exposure and HLA in healthy donors. The PCR contained 60 Vbeta and 13 Jbeta primers. TCRdb keeps only in-frame clones here, not all; method: immunoSEQ multiplex PCR. The repertoire consists of about 99,000 clones, with 76% occurring once and the leading ten covering 10%. Sequencing was done on a sample of PBMCs. The receptor set was obtained from a young woman in good health and CMV-seropositive.

V and J are TRBV19 and TRBJ2-1; 12 nucleotides agree with TRBD2. After removal of 5 bases from V and 3 bases from J, the junction contained 8 bases not matched to a gene. The CDR3 is 17 amino acids. CDR1 is LNHDA and CDR2 is SQIVND in the germline V gene (reference sequence). CDR3 residues: CASSVLGTSGFYNEQFF. The CDR3 region has the DNA TGTGCCAGTAGTGTTCTCGGGACTAGCGGGTTCTACAATGAGCAGTTCTTC.

This rearrangement joins TRBV6-5 to TRBJ1-1; 7 nucleotides match TRBD1. The CDR3 is 13 residues long. CDR1 is MNHEY and CDR2 is SVGAGI in the germline V gene. V was clipped by 4 bases and J by 10 bases; unmatched bases: 9. CDR3 DNA: TGTGCCAGCAGTTCGCCCGTCACAGGGGTAGCTTTCTTT. It is translated as CASSSPVTGVAFF.

This chain joins TRBV29-1 and TRBJ2-5; possible D gene TRBD1, 6 bases. The CDR3 runs to 12 residues. Trimming left V 6 bases short and J 1 base short, with 9 bases between. Germline-derived CDR1 and CDR2 are SQVTM and ANQGSEA. The CDR3 region is CSVDRLQETQYF. Here the CDR3 DNA reads TGCAGCGTGGACAGACTCCAAGAGACCCAGTACTTC.

The CDR3 protein is CASSSTGGVGNQPQHF. The CDR3 nucleotides read TGTGCCAGCAGCTCGACAGGTGGGGTGGGCAATCAGCCCCAGCATTTT. V gene TRBV28 combines with J gene TRBJ1-5; tentatively, D is TRBD1 (6 bases). Trimming took off 6 bases at V and 2 bases at J, with 17 bases between the two ends. Germline lookup yields CDR1 MDHEN and CDR2 SYDVKM. The CDR3 sequence is 16 residues long.

This sequence joins TRBV6-1 and TRBJ2-7, with D possibly being TRBD2 (6 bases). Germline-derived CDR1 and CDR2 are MNHNS and SASEGT. V was clipped by 4 bases and J by 0 bases, with 19 bases between them. This CDR3 is built from 17 residues. The CDR3 bases are TGTGCCAGCAGTGCAAACTGGGACTTCTCAAGCTCCTACGAGCAGTACTTC. Translating gives CASSANWDFSSSYEQYF.

V and J are TRBV7-6 and TRBJ1-5, with 8 positions matching TRBD1. Germline CDR1 reads SGHVS; CDR2 reads FNYEAQ. V shed 5 bases, J shed 6 bases, and the junction held 9 bases outside the gene matches. CDR3 length: 15 residues. The CDR3 loop is CASSPGRGQSQPQHF. CDR3 sequence (DNA): TGTGCCAGCAGCCCTGGCAGGGGGCAATCTCAGCCCCAGCATTTT.

V gene TRBV6-5 combines with J gene TRBJ1-1; TRBD1 is a possible D gene (6 bases). Looked up from germline, CDR1 is MNHEY and CDR2 is SVGAGI. With 6 bases removed from V and 1 base from J, the gap between germline ends came to 15 bases. The CDR3 spans 15 residues. CDR3 loop: CASRGSGAGNTEAFF. DNA of the CDR3: TGTGCCAGCAGGGGTTCAGGGGCCGGGAACACTGAAGCTTTCTTT.

V usage is TRBV5-1 and J usage is TRBJ2-3; D is possibly TRBD2 (6 bases). Trimming removed 5 bases at V and 0 bases at J, with 13 bases between. Germline V gene lookup returns CDR1 SGHRS and CDR2 YFSETQ. The CDR3 totals 15 residues. CDR3 protein: CASRSGAGSTDTQYF. The CDR3 DNA reads as TGCGCCAGCAGGAGCGGTGCGGGAAGCACAGATACGCAGTATTTT.

The chain links TRBV10-3 to TRBJ1-2; 10 bases map to TRBD1. CDR1 ENHRY and CDR2 SYGVKD come from the germline V gene. The V segment lost 3 bases and the J segment 6 bases; nucleotides outside the gene matches: 16. The CDR3 spans 18 residues. In nucleotides, the CDR3 is TGTGCCATCAGTGATCACGGGACAGGGGCGCGTCTCGTAGATGGCTACACCTTC. Translating it yields CAISDHGTGARLVDGYTF.

J is TRBJ2-7 and V is TRBV13; 8 bases match TRBD2. The germline gives CDR1 PRHDT, CDR2 FYEKMQ (reference sequence). The CDR3 length is 13 residues. Losses at the gene ends were 4 bases for V and 6 bases for J; bases not matched to a gene: 5. CDR3 DNA: TGTGCCAGCAGCTCCGCGGGAGGACGCGAGCAGTACTTC. It is translated as CASSSAGGREQYF.